This T cell receptor (beta chain) was obtained from a study of T cell changes during pregnancy in multiple sclerosis. Germline trimming cut 1 base from V and 3 bases from J; bases unmatched to any gene: 3. Germline V gene lookup returns CDR1 SGHRS and CDR2 YFSETQ. The CDR3 totals 16 residues. Data came from immunoSEQ multiplex PCR; TCRdb stores just in-frame clones and leaves some out. Here the sample spans 35,000 to 50,000 clones, roughly 92% being singletons. This clonotype was obtained from a female donor with multiple sclerosis, enrolled in a pregnancy study. The sequences come from CD4+ T cells from peripheral blood mononuclear cells, collected in the first trimester of pregnancy. The chain recombines TRBV5-1 with TRBJ2-3, with 12 bases identical to TRBD2. In DNA, the CDR3 is TGCGCCAGCAGCTTGACTAGCGGGAGGCAGACAGATACGCAGTATTTT. Translating gives CASSLTSGRQTDTQYF.